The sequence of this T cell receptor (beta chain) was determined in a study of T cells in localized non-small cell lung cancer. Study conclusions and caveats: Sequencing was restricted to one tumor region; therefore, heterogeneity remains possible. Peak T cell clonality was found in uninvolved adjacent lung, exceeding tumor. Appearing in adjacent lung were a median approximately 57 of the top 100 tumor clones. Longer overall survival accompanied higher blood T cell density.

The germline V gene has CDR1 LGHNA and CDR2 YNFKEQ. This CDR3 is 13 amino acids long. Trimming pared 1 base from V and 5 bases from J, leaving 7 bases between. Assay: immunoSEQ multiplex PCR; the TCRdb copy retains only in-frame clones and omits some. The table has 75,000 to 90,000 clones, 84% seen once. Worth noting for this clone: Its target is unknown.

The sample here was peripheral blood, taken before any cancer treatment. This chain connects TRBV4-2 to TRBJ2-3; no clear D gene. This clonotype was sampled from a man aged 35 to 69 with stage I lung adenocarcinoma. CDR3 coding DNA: TGTGCCAGCAGCCAAGGGGCGAGAGATACGCAGTATTTT. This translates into CASSQGARDTQYF.